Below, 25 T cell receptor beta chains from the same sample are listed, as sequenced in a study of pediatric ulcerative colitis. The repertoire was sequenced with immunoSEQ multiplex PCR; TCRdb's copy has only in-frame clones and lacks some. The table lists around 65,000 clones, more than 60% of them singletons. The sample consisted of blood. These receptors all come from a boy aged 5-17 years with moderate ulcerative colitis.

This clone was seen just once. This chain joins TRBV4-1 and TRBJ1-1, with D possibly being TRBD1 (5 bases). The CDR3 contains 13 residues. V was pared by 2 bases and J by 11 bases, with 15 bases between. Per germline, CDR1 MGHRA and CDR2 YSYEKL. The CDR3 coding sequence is TGCGCCAGCAGCCAACCCCCAGGGTTCGACGCTTTCTTT. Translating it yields CASSQPPGFDAFF.

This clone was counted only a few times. CDR3 in amino acids: CASSLAGLSTDTQYF. The CDR3 bases are TGCGCCAGCAGTCTAGCGGGGCTAAGCACAGATACGCAGTATTTT. The genes are TRBV10-1 and TRBJ2-3; the match to TRBD2 covers 9 bases. The CDR3 loop spans 15 amino acids. The V and J ends lost 5 bases and 0 bases, in that order; junction bases with no gene match: 3. Germline assignment: CDR1 WNHNN and CDR2 SYGVQD (reference sequence).

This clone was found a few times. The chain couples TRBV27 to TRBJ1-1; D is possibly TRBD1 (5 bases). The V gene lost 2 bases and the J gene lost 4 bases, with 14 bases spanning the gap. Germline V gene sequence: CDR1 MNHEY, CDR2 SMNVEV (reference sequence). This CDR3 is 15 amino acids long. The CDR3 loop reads CASSLRWGRSTEAFF. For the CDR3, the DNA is TGTGCCAGCAGTTTACGGTGGGGGAGATCCACTGAAGCTTTCTTT.

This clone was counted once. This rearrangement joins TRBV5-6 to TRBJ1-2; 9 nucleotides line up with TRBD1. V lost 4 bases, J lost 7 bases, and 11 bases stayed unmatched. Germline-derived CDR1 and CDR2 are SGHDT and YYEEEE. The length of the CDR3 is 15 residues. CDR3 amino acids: CASSLQHRGQVGYTF. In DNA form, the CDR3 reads TGTGCCAGCAGCCTACAACACAGGGGGCAGGTTGGCTACACCTTC.

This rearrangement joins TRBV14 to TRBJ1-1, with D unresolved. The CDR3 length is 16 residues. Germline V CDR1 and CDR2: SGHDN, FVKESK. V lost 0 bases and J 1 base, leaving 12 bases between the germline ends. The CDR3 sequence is CASSQDLGVPNTEAFF. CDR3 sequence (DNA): TGTGCCAGCAGCCAAGATCTCGGGGTCCCGAACACTGAAGCTTTCTTT.

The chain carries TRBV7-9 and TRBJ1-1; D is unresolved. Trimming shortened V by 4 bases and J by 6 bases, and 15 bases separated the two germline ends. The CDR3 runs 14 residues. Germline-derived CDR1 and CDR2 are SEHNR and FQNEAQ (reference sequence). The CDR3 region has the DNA TGTGCCAGCAGCTCGCCCCGGCAGTTCGCTGAAGCTTTCTTT. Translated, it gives CASSSPRQFAEAFF.

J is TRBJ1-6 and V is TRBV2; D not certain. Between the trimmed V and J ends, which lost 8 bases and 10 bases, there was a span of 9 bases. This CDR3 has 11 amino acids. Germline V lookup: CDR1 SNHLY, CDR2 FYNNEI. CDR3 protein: CASQRISPLHF. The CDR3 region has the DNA TGTGCCAGCCAGCGAATCTCACCCCTCCACTTT.

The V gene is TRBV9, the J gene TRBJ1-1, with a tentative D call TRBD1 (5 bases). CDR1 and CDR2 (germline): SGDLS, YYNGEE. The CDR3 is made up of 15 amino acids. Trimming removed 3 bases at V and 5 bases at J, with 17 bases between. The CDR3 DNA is TGTGCCAGCAGCGGCGGGGGAGGCCCGGAGACTGAAGCTTTCTTT. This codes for CASSGGGGPETEAFF.

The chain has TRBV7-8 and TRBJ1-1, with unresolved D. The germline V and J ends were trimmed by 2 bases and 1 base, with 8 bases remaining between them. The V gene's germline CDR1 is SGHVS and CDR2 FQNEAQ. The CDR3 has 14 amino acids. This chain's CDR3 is CASSLHETNTEAFF. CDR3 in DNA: TGTGCCAGCAGCTTACACGAAACGAACACTGAAGCTTTCTTT.

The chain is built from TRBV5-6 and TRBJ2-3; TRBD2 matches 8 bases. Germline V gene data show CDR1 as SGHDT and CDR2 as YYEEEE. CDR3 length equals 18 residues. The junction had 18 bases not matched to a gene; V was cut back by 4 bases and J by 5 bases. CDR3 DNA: TGTGCCAGCAGCCACCCTACAACCGGGACTAGACTTATAGATACGCAGTATTTT. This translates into CASSHPTTGTRLIDTQYF.

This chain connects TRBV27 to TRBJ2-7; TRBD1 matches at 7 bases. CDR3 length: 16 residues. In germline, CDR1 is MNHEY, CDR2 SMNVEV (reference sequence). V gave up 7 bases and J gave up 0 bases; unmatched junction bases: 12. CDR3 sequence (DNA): TGTGCCAGCACTCCATTAGGGGGCGCTCCCTCCTACGAGCAGTACTTC. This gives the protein CASTPLGGAPSYEQYF.

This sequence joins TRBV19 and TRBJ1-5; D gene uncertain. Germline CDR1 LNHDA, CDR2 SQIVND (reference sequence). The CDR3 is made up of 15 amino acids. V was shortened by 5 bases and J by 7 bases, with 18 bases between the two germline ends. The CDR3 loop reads CASSPWAPVGQPQHF. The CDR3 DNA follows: TGTGCCAGTAGTCCCTGGGCCCCGGTGGGGCAGCCCCAGCATTTT.

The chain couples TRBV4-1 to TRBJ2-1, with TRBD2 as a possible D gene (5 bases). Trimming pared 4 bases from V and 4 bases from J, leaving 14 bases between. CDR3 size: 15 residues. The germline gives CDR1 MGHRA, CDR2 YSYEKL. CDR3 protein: CASSPLRTEYNEQFF. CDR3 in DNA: TGCGCCAGCAGCCCTTTAAGGACTGAATACAATGAGCAGTTCTTC.

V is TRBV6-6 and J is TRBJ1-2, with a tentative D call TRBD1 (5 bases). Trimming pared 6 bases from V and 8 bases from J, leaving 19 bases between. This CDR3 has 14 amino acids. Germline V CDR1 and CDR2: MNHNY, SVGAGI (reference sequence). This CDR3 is CASRPGGAGGGYTF. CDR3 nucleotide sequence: TGTGCCAGCAGGCCCGGAGGAGCTGGGGGAGGCTACACCTTC.

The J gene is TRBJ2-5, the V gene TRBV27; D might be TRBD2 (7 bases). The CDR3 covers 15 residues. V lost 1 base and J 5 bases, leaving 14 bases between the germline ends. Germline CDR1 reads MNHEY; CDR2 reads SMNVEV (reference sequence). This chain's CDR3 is CASSLWAGGPETQYF. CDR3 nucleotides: TGTGCCAGCAGTTTATGGGCCGGGGGGCCGGAGACCCAGTACTTC.

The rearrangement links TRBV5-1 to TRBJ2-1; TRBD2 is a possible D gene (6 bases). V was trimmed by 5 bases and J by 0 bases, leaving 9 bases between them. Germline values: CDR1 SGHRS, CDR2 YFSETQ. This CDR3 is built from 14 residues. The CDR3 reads CASSRDSSYNEQFF. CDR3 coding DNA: TGCGCCAGCAGTAGGGACTCCTCCTACAATGAGCAGTTCTTC. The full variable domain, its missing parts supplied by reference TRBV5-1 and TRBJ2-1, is KAGVTQTPRYLIKTRGQQVTLSCSPISGHRSVSWYQQTPGQGLQFLFEYFSETQRNKGNFPGRFSGRQFSNSRSEMNVSTLELGDSALYLCASSRDSSYNEQFFGPGTRLTVL.

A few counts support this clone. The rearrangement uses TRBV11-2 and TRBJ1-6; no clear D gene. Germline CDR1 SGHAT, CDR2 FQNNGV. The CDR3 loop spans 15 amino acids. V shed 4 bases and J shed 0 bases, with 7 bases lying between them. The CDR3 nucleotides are TGTGCCAGCAGCTACGGGAGCTCCTATAATTCACCCCTCCACTTT. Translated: CASSYGSSYNSPLHF.

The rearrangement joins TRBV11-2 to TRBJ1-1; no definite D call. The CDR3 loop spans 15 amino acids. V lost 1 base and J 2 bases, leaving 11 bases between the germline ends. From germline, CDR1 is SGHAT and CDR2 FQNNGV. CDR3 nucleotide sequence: TGTGCCAGCAGCTTAGTGGGCAACTACAACACTGAAGCTTTCTTT. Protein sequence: CASSLVGNYNTEAFF.

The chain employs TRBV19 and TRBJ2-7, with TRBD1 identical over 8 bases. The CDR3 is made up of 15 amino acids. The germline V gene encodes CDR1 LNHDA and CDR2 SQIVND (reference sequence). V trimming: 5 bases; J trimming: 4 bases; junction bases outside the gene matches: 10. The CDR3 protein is CASSVGGRGLYEQYF. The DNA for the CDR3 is TGTGCCAGTAGTGTCGGTGGCAGGGGGCTTTACGAGCAGTACTTC.

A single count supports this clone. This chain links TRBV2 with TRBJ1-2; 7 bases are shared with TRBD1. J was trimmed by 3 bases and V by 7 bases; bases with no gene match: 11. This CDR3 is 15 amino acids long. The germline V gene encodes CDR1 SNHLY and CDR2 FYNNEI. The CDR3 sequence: CASTDGQVNHYGYTF. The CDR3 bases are TGTGCCAGCACCGACGGACAGGTGAACCACTATGGCTACACCTTC. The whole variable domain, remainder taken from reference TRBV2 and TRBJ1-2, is EPEVTQTPSHQVTQMGQEVILRCVPISNHLYFYWYRQILGQKVEFLVSFYNNEISEKSEIFDDQFSVERPDGSNFTLKIRSTKLEDSAMYFCASTDGQVNHYGYTFGSGTRLTVV.

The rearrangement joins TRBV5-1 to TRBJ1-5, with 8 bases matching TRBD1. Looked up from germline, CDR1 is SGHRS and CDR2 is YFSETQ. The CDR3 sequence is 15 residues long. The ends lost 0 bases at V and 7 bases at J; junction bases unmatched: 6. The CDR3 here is CASSLEGQGFQPQHF. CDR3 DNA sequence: TGCGCCAGCAGCTTGGAAGGACAGGGATTCCAGCCCCAGCATTTT.

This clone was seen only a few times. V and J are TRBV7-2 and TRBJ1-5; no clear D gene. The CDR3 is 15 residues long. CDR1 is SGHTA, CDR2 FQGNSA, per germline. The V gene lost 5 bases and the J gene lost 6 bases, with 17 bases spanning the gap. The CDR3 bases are TGTGCCAGCAGCCAAGAACGTTGGGGAAGTCAGCCCCAGCATTTT. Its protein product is CASSQERWGSQPQHF.

The CDR3 DNA reads as TGTGCCAGCAGTGACAGGGTCGGTTCACCCCTCCACTTT. It specifies CASSDRVGSPLHF. The chain carries TRBV6-4 and TRBJ1-6; D is undetermined. The CDR3 consists of 13 residues. Between the trimmed V and J ends, which lost 2 bases and 9 bases, there was a span of 8 bases. CDR1 is MRHNA, CDR2 SNTAGT, per germline.

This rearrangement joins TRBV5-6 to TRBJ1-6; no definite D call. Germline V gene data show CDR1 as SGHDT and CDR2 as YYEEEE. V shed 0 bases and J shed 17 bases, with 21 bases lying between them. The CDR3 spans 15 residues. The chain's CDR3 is CASSLGQAPIGIVHF. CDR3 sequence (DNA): TGTGCCAGCAGCTTGGGGCAAGCCCCCATTGGAATCGTCCACTTT.

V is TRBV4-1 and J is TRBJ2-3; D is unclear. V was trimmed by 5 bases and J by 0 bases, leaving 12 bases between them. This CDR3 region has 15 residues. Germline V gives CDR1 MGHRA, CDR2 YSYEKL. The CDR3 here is CASSGVFPSTDTQYF. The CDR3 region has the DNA TGCGCCAGCAGCGGGGTGTTTCCTAGCACAGATACGCAGTATTTT.